This TCR beta chain was obtained from a study of post-analysis software for immune sequencing data. Study findings and constraints: Comparison of patients with controls showed 4 to 6 TRBV segments more frequent in patients, TRBV5-6, TRBV5-1 and TRBV20-1 among them. Those with multiple sclerosis, the patient group, showed significantly lower normalized Chao1 diversity than controls.

Turning to this clonotype: Its specificity is not known.

Germline CDR1 is DFQATT and CDR2 is SNEGSKA (reference sequence). V was clipped by 5 bases and J by 5 bases; unmatched bases: 26. The CDR3 has 19 amino acids. cDNA libraries of TCR beta carried unique molecular identifiers. One entry per CDR3 protein, called by TCRdb with MiXCR from the PCR reads. The table includes hundreds of thousands of distinct CDR3 sequences, roughly 38% detected once. The source is a girl between 10 and 17 years old with multiple sclerosis. Sequencing used blood. V is TRBV20-1 and J is TRBJ2-7; 8 bases agree with TRBD2. The CDR3 DNA sequence: TGCAGTGCTTCCCCCCGGGGAGCGGGGGTATCCTCGTGGTCGGACGAGCAGTACTTC. This sequence encodes CSASPRGAGVSSWSDEQYF.